These T cell receptor beta chains were read from a single sample in a study of identical twins. TCRdb re-called the 5' RACE reads through MiXCR, storing one row per CDR3 protein. This sample carries about 100,000 distinct CDR3 sequences, about 6% of them seen once, and the ten largest clones take 12%. Sequencing was performed on memory T cells sorted from blood. These receptor sequences come from a woman between 45 and 65 years old in good health. Both conserved end residues are part of each CDR3. A D gene is named only where the DNA matches it firmly. Clone sizes are shown as once, few, many or a size class.

clone_size	d_call	v_call	j_call	cdr3_nt	cdr3_aa
many	TRBD1	TRBV7-3	TRBJ1-2	TGTGCCAGCAGCCCGGACGGGGGACAGGGGGCTTTACTTGGCTACACCTTC	CASSPDGGQGALLGYTF
once	TRBD2	TRBV5-1	TRBJ2-5	TGCGCCACCAAAAGTAGCGGGAGGGATGAAGAGACCCAGTACTTC	CATKSSGRDEETQYF
few	NA	TRBV20-1	TRBJ1-6	TGCAGTGTCAGTAAGGGAAATTCACCCCTCCACTTT	CSVSKGNSPLHF
many	NA	TRBV29-1	TRBJ2-1	TGCAGCGTTTGGGAGAATGAGCAGTTCTTC	CSVWENEQFF
many	NA	TRBV4-2	TRBJ2-3	TGTGCCAGCAGCCAAGGGTTTAGCGGAGATACGCAGTATTTT	CASSQGFSGDTQYF
many	NA	TRBV5-1	TRBJ1-2	TGCGCCAGCAGCTTGACGCAACTTAACTATGGCTACACCTTC	CASSLTQLNYGYTF
many	TRBD2	TRBV7-2	TRBJ2-1	TGTGCCAGCAGCTTATACCATGTCATACTAGCGGGGAATGAGCAGTTCTTC	CASSLYHVILAGNEQFF
many	NA	TRBV4-1	TRBJ2-1	TGCGCCAGCAGCCAAGACGGGACTTTAAATGAGCAGTTCTTC	CASSQDGTLNEQFF
few	TRBD1	TRBV6-5	TRBJ1-2	TGTGCCAGCAGACCCGGGACAGGGAACTATGGCTACACCTTC	CASRPGTGNYGYTF
many	TRBD1	TRBV12-3/TRBV12-4	TRBJ1-2	TGTGCCAGCAGTTTAGCAACAAACAGGGGGCGGCTCGGCTACACCTTC	CASSLATNRGRLGYTF